Listed here is a single T cell receptor (beta chain). Cohorts were determined from participant-reported clinical history. Cohort 3 recovery required two negative PCRs, clearance, or symptom resolution. This sample is part of a study of blood T cell repertoires in COVID-19. Study summary: Nucleic acid was either cDNA or gDNA, and it came from T cells, B-cell-depleted T cells, or PBMCs.

In the original analysis: Amplification of reference gene primers provided the estimated nucleated cell counts. TCRdb keeps only in-frame clones here, not all; method: immunoSEQ multiplex PCR. V and J calls and clone size are as listed in that table; D and trimming were resolved from the DNA. Of roughly 310,000 clones listed, 70% to 90% were seen once; the top ten hold over 9%. The TCR sequence derives from a woman in her thirties or forties who had recovered from COVID-19. Sequencing was done on a sample of PBMCs or T cells enriched from blood (not recorded which).

The DNA for the CDR3 is TGTGCCAGCAGTTTAGAGGGGGGGGCCGGTCAGCCCCAGCATTTT. It translates to CASSLEGGAGQPQHF. This chain links TRBV27 with TRBJ1-5; D perhaps matches TRBD1 (6 bases). Trimming pared 2 bases from V and 6 bases from J, leaving 14 bases between. The CDR3 loop spans 15 amino acids. CDR1 and CDR2 from the germline V gene are MNHEY and SMNVEV (reference sequence).